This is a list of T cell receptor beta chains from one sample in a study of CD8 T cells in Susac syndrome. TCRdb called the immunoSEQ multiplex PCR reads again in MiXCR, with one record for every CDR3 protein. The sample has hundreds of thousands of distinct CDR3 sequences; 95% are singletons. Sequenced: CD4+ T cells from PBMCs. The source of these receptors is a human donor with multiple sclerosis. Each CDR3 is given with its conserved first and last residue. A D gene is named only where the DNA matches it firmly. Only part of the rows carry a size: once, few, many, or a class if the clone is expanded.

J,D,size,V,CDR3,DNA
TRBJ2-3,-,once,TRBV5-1,CASSLGPPVTTSTDTQYF,TGCGCCAGCAGCTTGGGGCCACCGGTAACAACTAGCACAGATACGCAGTATTTT
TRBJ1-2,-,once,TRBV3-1,CASSPGPSSNYGYTF,TGTGCCAGCAGCCCGGGACCTTCCTCTAACTATGGCTACACCTTC
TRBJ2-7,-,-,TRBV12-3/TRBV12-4,CASSLKWRAEQYF,TGTGCCAGCAGTTTGAAGTGGAGAGCCGAGCAGTACTTC
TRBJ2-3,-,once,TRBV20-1,CSARDLVLSTDTQYF,TGCAGTGCTCGGGACTTGGTTCTGAGCACAGATACGCAGTATTTT
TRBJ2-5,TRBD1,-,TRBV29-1,CSVGPGQQETQYF,TGCAGCGTGGGGCCGGGACAGCAAGAGACCCAGTACTTC
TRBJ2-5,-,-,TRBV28,CASSDTGWWRETQYF,TGTGCCAGCAGTGATACCGGGTGGTGGAGAGAGACCCAGTACTTC
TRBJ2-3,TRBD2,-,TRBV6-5,CATNSGGADTQYF,TGTGCCACCAACAGCGGGGGGGCAGATACGCAGTATTTT
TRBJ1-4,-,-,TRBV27,CASSSRWGEKLFF,TGTGCCAGCAGTTCCCGGTGGGGCGAAAAACTGTTTTTT
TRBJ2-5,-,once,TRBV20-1,CSAGGTDQETQYF,TGCAGTGCTGGCGGGACAGACCAAGAGACCCAGTACTTC
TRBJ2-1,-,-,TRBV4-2,CASSQYRGSYNEQFF,TGTGCCAGCAGCCAGTATAGAGGCTCCTACAATGAGCAGTTCTTC
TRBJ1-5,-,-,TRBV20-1,CSARGFGTAEPQHF,TGCAGTGCTAGAGGTTTCGGGACGGCAGAACCCCAGCATTTT